This T cell receptor beta chain was sequenced for a study of T cell clonality in common variable immunodeficiency. Study-wide points: The cause of increased CVID clonality remains unclear without subpopulation sequencing. Fewer deletions and N-nucleotide insertions were reportedly seen in common variable immunodeficiency TCR beta sequences.

Assay used: immunoSEQ multiplex PCR; TCRdb lists only in-frame clones, some missing. In total the sample includes approximately 30,000 clones, none of them seen once. Reduced serum IgG, IgA and/or IgM plus specific antibody deficiency defined CVID. Germline CDR1 reads LGHNA; CDR2 reads YNFKEQ. The CDR3 consists of 15 residues. In its sample, this clone was seen many times. Its target is not known. Germline is not matched at one junction end, which may reflect a read error. From the germline J gene comes the end of the CDR3, since the read stops 3 residues before it. This sequence originates from a human donor with common variable immunodeficiency. J is TRBJ2-2 and V is TRBV4-2; 7 bases agree with TRBD1. Material: peripheral blood mononuclear cells. Partial CDR3 DNA: TGCGCCAGCAGCCAAGATGTAACAGGGGACGGGGAG. It codes for CASSQDVTGDGE. The whole CDR3 sequence reads CASSQDVTGDGELFF.